The TCR beta chain under discussion was sequenced for a study of cytomegalovirus exposure and HLA in healthy donors. This CDR3 is 13 amino acids long. This clone showed up just a few times. Its antigen is still unknown. Donors likely had unrecorded immune exposures despite being nominally healthy when sampled. Points from the study as a whole: The study designated 150 or so TCR beta chains cytomegalovirus-associated. Immune exposure information available was restricted to CMV serostatus. After further analysis at a later stage, 16,951 TCR beta sequences were associated with HLA alleles at 0.05 false discovery rate.

The PCR used 60 Vbeta and 13 Jbeta primers. Sequencing was performed with immunoSEQ multiplex PCR; in TCRdb, only in-frame clones are kept and a portion is missing. The sample lists approximately 190,000 clones, 87% occurring once. Sequenced sample: PBMCs. V usage is TRBV1 and J usage is TRBJ2-7; TRBD2, the table's D call, was not compared with the DNA. TRBV1 is noted as a pseudogene. The TCR sequence derives from a boy aged 2 to 9 in good health and CMV-seronegative. The CDR3 sequence: CTSSQPCSYEQYF. For the CDR3, the DNA is TGCACCAGCAGCCAACCCTGCTCCTACGAGCAGTACTTC.